This entry lists 20 T cell receptor beta chains sequenced from one sample in a study of shared clonotypes between healthy human individuals (dated by TCRdb to between 2020 and 2021). The protocol used for the library was the immunoSEQ multiplex PCR assay. TCRdb's version of the immuneACCESS table is confined to in-frame rearrangements and falls short of the full clone set. An unresolved V gene accounts for under half of the shortfall where checked; the remainder is of unknown origin. This sample has approximately 2.5 million clones in its table, and 93% of those were observed once. The top ten constitute approximately 0.36% of the sample. Sequences were obtained from naive CD4+ T cells from PBMCs. The cell subset or site label, read with the paper, signifies: CD45RA+ positively selected. The receptors stem from a man aged 18 to 30 in good health. Some clones in this sample may be carry-over from other donors' samples.

This chain joins TRBV19 and TRBJ1-2, with a weak D call TRBD1 (5 bases). The CDR3 is 13 residues long. Trimming stripped 6 bases from V and 4 bases from J, with 12 bases between. CDR1 and CDR2 (germline): LNHDA, SQIVND (reference sequence). The DNA of the CDR3 is TGTGCCAGTAGCCGGACACTGTTCTATGGCTACACCTTC. Protein product: CASSRTLFYGYTF.

To note about this clone: Other DNA sequences within the sample encode an identical CDR3. V and J are TRBV7-3 and TRBJ2-3, with TRBD2 as a possible D gene (6 bases). The V gene lost 3 bases and the J gene lost 3 bases, with 10 bases spanning the gap. The germline V gene has CDR1 SGHTA and CDR2 FQGTGA. This CDR3 region has 14 residues. The CDR3 DNA reads as TGTGCCAGCAGCTTGGCCGGGACTACAGATACGCAGTATTTT. Translated, it gives CASSLAGTTDTQYF.

This chain connects TRBV5-4 to TRBJ2-7; 11 bases are shared with TRBD2. The CDR3 loop spans 12 amino acids. Trimming cost V 3 bases and J 7 bases; bases outside gene matches: 0. CDR1 and CDR2 from the germline V gene are SGHNT and YYREEE (reference sequence). The CDR3 coding sequence is TGTGCCAGCAGCTGGACTAGCGGGGAGCAGTACTTC. Translation: CASSWTSGEQYF. Complete variable domain (other parts from reference TRBV5-4 and TRBJ2-7): ETGVTQSPTHLIKTRGQQVTLRCSSQSGHNTVSWYQQALGQGPQFIFQYYREEENGRGNFPPRFSGLQFPNYSSELNVNALELDDSALYLCASSWTSGEQYFGPGTRLTVT.

The chain recombines TRBV5-1 with TRBJ2-5; 7 bases agree with TRBD1. The ends lost 4 bases at V and 4 bases at J; junction bases unmatched: 10. This CDR3 contains 15 residues. Per germline, CDR1 SGHRS and CDR2 YFSETQ. The CDR3 DNA is TGCGCCAGCAGCGGCGAGGGGGCCGGAGGAGAGACCCAGTACTTC. It yields the protein CASSGEGAGGETQYF.

The chain uses TRBV6-1 and TRBJ2-7; 8 bases agree with TRBD2. The CDR3 totals 14 residues. The germline V gene has CDR1 MNHNS and CDR2 SASEGT. The J segment lost 3 bases and the V segment lost 8 bases, leaving 9 bases of the junction unmatched. CDR3 protein: CASLSPLAGYEQYF. CDR3 DNA sequence: TGTGCCAGCCTCTCCCCCCTAGCGGGCTACGAGCAGTACTTC.

Remarks on this clone: Other DNA sequences within the sample encode an identical CDR3. The chain joins TRBV7-3 to TRBJ2-5; D might be TRBD2 (5 bases). V lost 2 bases to trimming and J lost 4 bases, with 8 bases between them. The CDR3 consists of 13 residues. Germline assignment: CDR1 SGHTA and CDR2 FQGTGA. The DNA of the CDR3 is TGTGCCAGCAGCTTAGAGAGGGTAGAGACCCAGTACTTC. This sequence encodes CASSLERVETQYF.

This chain links TRBV28 with TRBJ1-2; 7 bases are shared with TRBD1. The CDR3 runs to 14 residues. J gave up 8 bases and V 7 bases, and 13 bases lay outside the gene matches. The germline CDR1 and CDR2 sequences are MDHEN and SYDVKM. The CDR3 region is CASTNSPTGSGYTF. The CDR3 bases are TGTGCCAGCACCAATTCCCCGACAGGGTCAGGCTACACCTTC.

The V and J genes are TRBV4-1 and TRBJ1-2, with 10 positions matching TRBD1. After removal of 4 bases from V and 9 bases from J, the junction contained 8 bases not matched to a gene. CDR1 and CDR2 from the germline V gene are MGHRA and YSYEKL. The CDR3 covers 14 residues. CDR3 in DNA: TGCGCCAGCAGCCCCATGACAGGGGGCGAGCGCTACACCTTC. This codes for CASSPMTGGERYTF.

CDR3 coding DNA: TGTGCCAGCAGCCCCCAATTTGTGGCCTCCTACGAGCAGTACTTC. Protein: CASSPQFVASYEQYF. V usage is TRBV11-2 and J usage is TRBJ2-7; D gene ambiguous. Between the trimmed V and J ends, which lost 5 bases and 0 bases, there was a span of 14 bases. Germline CDR1 SGHAT, CDR2 FQNNGV. The CDR3 length is 15 residues.

The gene calls are TRBV2 and TRBJ1-4; 7 nucleotides line up with TRBD1. This CDR3 contains 16 residues. Germline V gives CDR1 SNHLY, CDR2 FYNNEI. V was clipped by 4 bases and J by 3 bases; unmatched bases: 8. The CDR3, as DNA: TGTGCCAGCAGTGTTTCATTTACAGGGGCTAATGAAAAACTGTTTTTT. This sequence encodes CASSVSFTGANEKLFF. The variable domain in full, completed from reference TRBV2 and TRBJ1-4, reads EPEVTQTPSHQVTQMGQEVILRCVPISNHLYFYWYRQILGQKVEFLVSFYNNEISEKSEIFDDQFSVERPDGSNFTLKIRSTKLEDSAMYFCASSVSFTGANEKLFFGSGTQLSVL.

This chain joins TRBV5-1 and TRBJ2-1, with 10 bases fitting TRBD2. This CDR3 contains 15 residues. Trimming cost V 4 bases and J 5 bases; bases outside gene matches: 6. Germline V lookup: CDR1 SGHRS, CDR2 YFSETQ. In DNA, the CDR3 is TGCGCCAGCAGCGCCCTAGCGGGAGCGAACAATGAGCAGTTCTTC. This sequence encodes CASSALAGANNEQFF. Using reference TRBV5-1 and TRBJ2-1 for the parts outside the CDR3, the full variable domain is KAGVTQTPRYLIKTRGQQVTLSCSPISGHRSVSWYQQTPGQGLQFLFEYFSETQRNKGNFPGRFSGRQFSNSRSEMNVSTLELGDSALYLCASSALAGANNEQFFGPGTRLTVL.

The V call is TRBV27, the J call TRBJ2-7; D remains unclear. Trimming took off 0 bases at V and 6 bases at J, with 9 bases between the two ends. This CDR3 is built from 13 residues. Germline lookup yields CDR1 MNHEY and CDR2 SMNVEV (reference sequence). The DNA for the CDR3 is TGTGCCAGCAGTTTATCAGGGTACGGCGAGCAGTACTTC. Translated, it gives CASSLSGYGEQYF.

This clone was observed a single time. V usage is TRBV5-1 and J usage is TRBJ2-1; 10 positions agree with TRBD1. V dropped 4 bases and J dropped 4; count of bases not matched to a gene: 11. Per the germline V gene, CDR1 is SGHRS and CDR2 is YFSETQ. The length of the CDR3 is 17 residues. As DNA, the CDR3 is TGCGCCAGCAGCCCCGGACAGGGGGATGTCTCATACAATGAGCAGTTCTTC. Its protein is CASSPGQGDVSYNEQFF.

The gene calls are TRBV7-8 and TRBJ2-7, with D unclear. The CDR3 consists of 16 residues. V lost 3 bases and J lost 0, with 15 bases in between. Germline CDR1 SGHVS, CDR2 FQNEAQ. CDR3 protein: CASSFPLASFSYEQYF. In nucleotides, the CDR3 is TGTGCCAGCAGCTTTCCTTTAGCAAGTTTCTCCTACGAGCAGTACTTC.

This chain's CDR3 is CASSSTGGKVQYF. In DNA form, the CDR3 reads TGCGCCAGCAGCTCCACAGGGGGCAAGGTGCAGTACTTC. The gene calls are TRBV5-1 and TRBJ2-7; 9 bases are shared with TRBD1. Germline values: CDR1 SGHRS, CDR2 YFSETQ. With 3 bases clipped from V and 9 bases from J, the junction kept 7 bases outside the gene matches. The CDR3 loop spans 13 amino acids.

This clone was detected only once. The J gene is TRBJ2-7, the V gene TRBV27; 16 bases fit TRBD2. This CDR3 region has 18 residues. Looked up from germline, CDR1 is MNHEY and CDR2 is SMNVEV (reference sequence). Trimming at V came to 3 bases and at J to 1 base, leaving 6 bases not matched to a gene. This CDR3 is CASSFSGTSGRVSYEQYF. CDR3 DNA: TGTGCCAGCAGTTTTTCTGGGACTAGCGGGAGGGTATCCTACGAGCAGTACTTC.

The V call is TRBV5-1, the J call TRBJ2-3; TRBD1 matches at 7 bases. V was clipped by 4 bases and J by 3 bases; unmatched bases: 8. The CDR3 consists of 15 residues. From germline, CDR1 is SGHRS and CDR2 YFSETQ. The DNA for the CDR3 is TGCGCCAGCAGCCCGGGACAGATTTTAACAGATACGCAGTATTTT. Amino acid sequence: CASSPGQILTDTQYF.

The chain couples TRBV12-5 to TRBJ2-1; D is unclear. Trimming cost V 6 bases and J 0 bases, with 24 bases left between them. The CDR3 has 19 amino acids. Germline CDR1 and CDR2: LGHNT and FRNRAP. CDR3 sequence: CASGLSTHERSLSYNEQFF. The CDR3 DNA sequence: TGTGCTAGTGGGCTCAGTACTCACGAACGAAGCCTCTCCTACAATGAGCAGTTCTTC.

The chain joins TRBV27 to TRBJ2-1, with 9 bases fitting TRBD2. The CDR3 is made up of 19 amino acids. The germline CDR1 and CDR2 sequences are MNHEY and SMNVEV (reference sequence). J gave up 5 bases and V 4 bases, and 18 bases lay outside the gene matches. This chain's CDR3 is CASSYPPRVLAGNHNEQFF. Written as DNA, the CDR3 is TGTGCCAGCAGTTACCCCCCCAGGGTGCTAGCGGGAAATCACAATGAGCAGTTCTTC.

This clone was counted a single time. This chain links TRBV6-5 with TRBJ1-2; 11 positions match TRBD1. V lost 8 bases, J lost 8 bases, and 10 bases stayed unmatched. CDR1 is MNHEY and CDR2 is SVGAGI in the germline V gene. CDR3 size: 14 residues. CDR3 loop: CASRDGQGARGYTF. In nucleotides, the CDR3 is TGTGCCAGCCGGGACGGACAGGGGGCTCGGGGCTACACCTTC.